Listed below are T cell receptor beta chains from one sample, sequenced in a study of CD8+CD57+ T cells in acquired aplastic anemia. TCRdb passed the reads through MiXCR, listing each CDR3 protein once. The sample includes fewer than 250,000 distinct CDR3 sequences, roughly 50% of them seen just once. The sample taken for sequencing was sorted CD4+, CD8+, or CD8+CD57+ T cells (not recorded which) from PBMCs. Receptors originate from a human donor with aplastic anemia. Each CDR3 is given with its conserved first and last residue. Fields, in order: V gene, clone size, J gene, D gene, CDR3 DNA, CDR3 protein. The D gene is left open where the match is weak. Clone size is stated in some rows and not others, as once, few, many or a class when expanded.

v_call: TRBV5-8
clone_size: many
j_call: TRBJ1-3
d_call: TRBD1
cdr3_nt: TGTGCCAGCAGCGGGGACAGCTCTGGAAACACCATATATTTT
cdr3_aa: CASSGDSSGNTIYF

v_call: TRBV11-2
clone_size: -
j_call: TRBJ2-3
d_call: -
cdr3_nt: TGTGCCAGCAGCTCCTACCCCCGGGACGGACCTAGCACAGATACGCAGTATTTT
cdr3_aa: CASSSYPRDGPSTDTQYF

v_call: TRBV10-1
clone_size: -
j_call: TRBJ2-2
d_call: -
cdr3_nt: TGCGCCAGCAGCGCCACAGGAGACACCGGGGAGCTGTTTTTT
cdr3_aa: CASSATGDTGELFF

v_call: TRBV6-4
clone_size: -
j_call: TRBJ2-3
d_call: TRBD2
cdr3_nt: TGTGCCAGCAGTGAACGGGAGGAAAGCACAGATACGCAGTATTTT
cdr3_aa: CASSEREESTDTQYF

v_call: TRBV30
clone_size: many
j_call: TRBJ2-7
d_call: TRBD1
cdr3_nt: TGTGCCTGGGGGGACAGGGGGGGCGAGCAGTACTTC
cdr3_aa: CAWGDRGGEQYF

v_call: TRBV20-1
clone_size: many
j_call: TRBJ1-2
d_call: TRBD1
cdr3_nt: TGCAGTGCTAGGAATCGCAGGACAGGAAATAACTATGGCTACACCTTC
cdr3_aa: CSARNRRTGNNYGYTF

v_call: TRBV7-9
clone_size: -
j_call: TRBJ1-5
d_call: TRBD1
cdr3_nt: TGTGCCAGCAGCTTAGCGGGGACAGGTCAGCCCCAGCATTTT
cdr3_aa: CASSLAGTGQPQHF

v_call: TRBV7-2
clone_size: -
j_call: TRBJ1-1
d_call: -
cdr3_nt: TGTGCGGAAAACAGGAGCCCCAACACTGAAGCTTCCTTT
cdr3_aa: CAENRSPNTEASF

v_call: TRBV7-6
clone_size: many
j_call: TRBJ1-4
d_call: -
cdr3_nt: TGTGCCAGCAGCTTAGGTAGGGTGGACGAAAAACTGTTTTTT
cdr3_aa: CASSLGRVDEKLFF

v_call: TRBV6-1
clone_size: -
j_call: TRBJ2-1
d_call: -
cdr3_nt: TGTGCCAGCAGTGTCGACAGCTTCTACAATGAGCAGTTCTTC
cdr3_aa: CASSVDSFYNEQFF

v_call: TRBV12-3/TRBV12-4
clone_size: -
j_call: TRBJ2-1
d_call: TRBD2
cdr3_nt: TGTGCCAGCAGTTTTTTCCCCCCGCGGGGGGGCCAAAATGAGCAGTTCTTC
cdr3_aa: CASSFFPPRGGQNEQFF

v_call: TRBV7-6
clone_size: -
j_call: TRBJ2-6
d_call: -
cdr3_nt: TGTGCCAGCAGCTTAGGTAGGGGCTCTGGGGCCAACGTCCTGACTTTC
cdr3_aa: CASSLGRGSGANVLTF

v_call: TRBV11-2
clone_size: -
j_call: TRBJ1-6
d_call: TRBD1
cdr3_nt: TGTGCCAGCAGCCCCGGGGACAGGTCAGATAATTCACCCCTCCACTTT
cdr3_aa: CASSPGDRSDNSPLHF

v_call: TRBV7-8
clone_size: many
j_call: TRBJ2-1
d_call: -
cdr3_nt: TGTGCCAGCAGCTTAGAAAGGGTGACCCACAATGAGCAGTTCTTC
cdr3_aa: CASSLERVTHNEQFF

v_call: TRBV7-9
clone_size: many
j_call: TRBJ2-7
d_call: -
cdr3_nt: TGTGCCAGCAGCCTGATGGGGGGCTCGGACGAGCAGTACTTC
cdr3_aa: CASSLMGGSDEQYF

v_call: TRBV5-1
clone_size: -
j_call: TRBJ2-1
d_call: TRBD1
cdr3_nt: TGCGCCAGCAGCGTTCCGGGACAGCGAGTCTACGAGCAGTTCTTC
cdr3_aa: CASSVPGQRVYEQFF

v_call: TRBV19
clone_size: many
j_call: TRBJ1-2
d_call: -
cdr3_nt: TGTGCCAGTAGTATAGGGGACGCCCCGGTCACCTTC
cdr3_aa: CASSIGDAPVTF

v_call: TRBV24-1
clone_size: -
j_call: TRBJ2-3
d_call: -
cdr3_nt: TGTGCCACCAGTGATGCCCGACTAGTTCCAGATACGCAGTATTTT
cdr3_aa: CATSDARLVPDTQYF

v_call: TRBV7-9
clone_size: -
j_call: TRBJ2-6
d_call: -
cdr3_nt: TGTGCCAGCAGCTTGGACGGCCAAGAGACCCTATCTGGGGCCAACGTCCTGACTTTC
cdr3_aa: CASSLDGQETLSGANVLTF

v_call: TRBV7-7
clone_size: -
j_call: TRBJ2-5
d_call: -
cdr3_nt: TGTGCTAGCAGCATCACCCCGGCCGAGACCCAGTACTTC
cdr3_aa: CASSITPAETQYF